The 11 T cell receptor beta chains below were found in one sample sequenced in a study of cytomegalovirus exposure and HLA in healthy donors. The primer mix had 60 Vbeta and 13 Jbeta primers. Clones were sequenced by immunoSEQ multiplex PCR, and TCRdb holds only the in-frame ones, with some missing. Seen here are roughly 130,000 clones, around 71% observed once, and the top ten hold around 2.5%. Source material: PBMCs. These receptors were collected from a woman aged 60-70 years in good health and CMV-seropositive.

This clone was detected only a few times. The chain combines TRBV11-3 with TRBJ1-1, with TRBD1 as a possible D gene (5 bases). Germline V gene sequence: CDR1 SGHNT, CDR2 YENEEA. The CDR3 consists of 14 residues. Trimming removed 1 base from V and 5 bases from J, with 11 bases in between. CDR3 bases: TGTGCCAGCAGCTTAGCTGGAAGACAGACTGAAGCTTTCTTT. Protein sequence: CASSLAGRQTEAFF. Looking up the rest from reference TRBV11-3 and TRBJ1-1 gives the full variable domain: EAGVVQSPRYKIIEKKQPVAFWCNPISGHNTLYWYLQNLGQGPELLIRYENEEAVDDSQLPKDRFSAERLKGVDSTLKIQPAELGDSAVYLCASSLAGRQTEAFFGQGTRLTVV.

This chain connects TRBV2 to TRBJ1-4; 8 positions agree with TRBD1. With 6 bases clipped from V and 7 bases from J, the junction kept 4 bases outside the gene matches. There are 13 residues in the CDR3. Germline assignment: CDR1 SNHLY and CDR2 FYNNEI. CDR3 sequence (DNA): TGTGCCAGCAGGCAGGGGGCGCGTGAAAAACTGTTTTTT. Its translation: CASRQGAREKLFF.

The chain carries TRBV18 and TRBJ2-5; D not resolved. The CDR3 totals 15 residues. V was cut by 1 base and J by 5 bases, with 14 bases left in between. CDR1 is KGHSH and CDR2 is LQKENI in the germline V gene. CDR3 sequence reads: CASSPRLVRRETQYF. As DNA, the CDR3 is TGTGCCAGCTCACCACGGCTGGTCCGGCGGGAGACCCAGTACTTC. Full variable domain (rest looked up from reference TRBV18 and TRBJ2-5): NAGVMQNPRHLVRRRGQEARLRCSPMKGHSHVYWYRQLPEEGLKFMVYLQKENIIDESGMPKERFSAEFPKEGPSILRIQQVVRGDSAAYFCASSPRLVRRETQYFGPGTRLLVL.

Notes on this clone: The junction shows a germline mismatch at one end, possibly a read error. The chain employs TRBV5-1 and TRBJ2-2, with 7 positions matching TRBD1. This CDR3 is 15 amino acids long. Germline CDR1 SGHRS, CDR2 YFSETQ. The CDR3 coding sequence is TGCGCCAGCTGCTTAGGACAGGCGAACACCGGGGAGCTGTTTTTT. Protein sequence: CASCLGQANTGELFF. The full variable domain, its missing parts supplied by reference TRBV5-1 and TRBJ2-2, is KAGVTQTPRYLIKTRGQQVTLSCSPISGHRSVSWYQQTPGQGLQFLFEYFSETQRNKGNFPGRFSGRQFSNSRSEMNVSTLELGDSALYLCASCLGQANTGELFFGEGSRLTVL.

V and J are TRBV7-3 and TRBJ2-1; 9 nucleotides line up with TRBD2. This CDR3 contains 15 residues. Germline V CDR1 and CDR2: SGHTA, FQGTGA. V shed 2 bases and J 6 bases; nucleotides not matched to a gene: 5. The CDR3 DNA reads TGTGCCAGCAGCTTAGCGGGGGGGACTCTCAATGAGCAGTTCTTC. Its translation: CASSLAGGTLNEQFF.

This chain connects TRBV7-9 to TRBJ1-2, with D tentatively TRBD1 (6 bases). Trimming stripped 1 base from V and 8 bases from J, with 20 bases between. Germline CDR1 reads SEHNR; CDR2 reads FQNEAQ (reference sequence). The CDR3 has 16 residues. CDR3 protein: CASSLEGAQGVRGYTF. CDR3 coding DNA: TGTGCCAGCAGCTTAGAAGGGGCACAGGGAGTGAGGGGCTACACCTTC.

The V gene is TRBV20-1, the J gene TRBJ2-7, with a tentative D call TRBD2 (6 bases). CDR3 length: 11 residues. With 5 bases removed from V and 6 bases from J, the gap between germline ends came to 11 bases. Per the germline V gene, CDR1 is DFQATT and CDR2 is SNEGSKA (reference sequence). CDR3 in DNA: TGCAGTGCTCGGGGGTCTACCGAGCAGTACTTC. Encoded protein: CSARGSTEQYF.

The V call is TRBV5-4, the J call TRBJ2-1, with 10 bases fitting TRBD1. Unmatched junction bases numbered 3, after V lost 4 bases and J lost 5 bases. The germline V gene has CDR1 SGHNT and CDR2 YYREEE (reference sequence). The CDR3 is 14 residues long. CDR3 nucleotides: TGTGCCAGCAGCCCGGGACAGGGGAACAATGAGCAGTTCTTC. This codes for CASSPGQGNNEQFF.

The chain employs TRBV18 and TRBJ2-7; 11 nucleotides align to TRBD2. Germline trimming cut 1 base from V and 4 bases from J; bases unmatched to any gene: 3. Germline values: CDR1 KGHSH, CDR2 LQKENI. The CDR3 loop spans 15 amino acids. As DNA, the CDR3 is TGTGCCAGCTCACCACTCCTAGCGGGGGGTTACGAGCAGTACTTC. Translating gives CASSPLLAGGYEQYF.

The rearrangement joins TRBV4-1 to TRBJ1-2, with TRBD1 as a possible D gene (6 bases). Germline V gives CDR1 MGHRA, CDR2 YSYEKL. V lost 1 base and J 8 bases, leaving 17 bases between the germline ends. This CDR3 contains 15 residues. The CDR3 is CASSQGSQGYYGYTF. The CDR3 bases are TGCGCCAGCAGCCAAGGCAGTCAGGGGTATTACGGCTACACCTTC.

This chain connects TRBV7-9 to TRBJ2-7, with TRBD2 matching 10 bases. Germline loops: CDR1 SEHNR, CDR2 FQNEAQ (reference sequence). This CDR3 region has 17 residues. V trimming: 2 bases; J trimming: 4 bases; junction bases outside the gene matches: 11. The CDR3 nucleotides read TGTGCCAGCAGCTTAAAGTGGAGCGGGGGGGCCTATTACGAGCAGTACTTC. Translation: CASSLKWSGGAYYEQYF.